A single sample gave rise to the 21 T cell receptor beta chains below, sequenced in a study of cytomegalovirus exposure and HLA in healthy donors. Assay used: immunoSEQ multiplex PCR; TCRdb lists only in-frame clones, some missing. The table includes 150,000 to 170,000 clones, about 88% detected once. The sequenced sample consisted of PBMCs. Source of these receptors: a man younger than 35 in good health and CMV-seropositive.

This clone has only one observation. This chain links TRBV18 with TRBJ1-1; 8 positions match TRBD1. The V gene's germline CDR1 is KGHSH and CDR2 LQKENI. This CDR3 comprises 18 residues. With 4 bases clipped from V and 0 bases from J, the junction kept 13 bases outside the gene matches. CDR3 protein: CASSHYEQGALMNTEAFF. CDR3 nucleotide sequence: TGTGCCAGCTCACATTATGAGCAGGGGGCTCTTATGAACACTGAAGCTTTCTTT.

This chain connects TRBV7-2 to TRBJ2-7; weak D call: TRBD1 (5 bases). The CDR3 runs to 14 residues. V was pared by 4 bases and J by 1 base, with 11 bases between. In germline, CDR1 is SGHTA, CDR2 FQGNSA. In nucleotides, the CDR3 is TGTGCCAGCAGCTCTACAGGACCTTCCTACGAGCAGTACTTC. As protein: CASSSTGPSYEQYF.

This clone came up once. The CDR3 DNA is TGTGCCAGCAGAGAAGACAGGGGGCGCGGGTATGGCTACACCTTC. As protein: CASREDRGRGYGYTF. The J gene is TRBJ1-2, the V gene TRBV27; TRBD1 matches 10 bases. CDR1 MNHEY and CDR2 SMNVEV come from the germline V gene (reference sequence). CDR3 length: 15 residues. V lost 6 bases, J lost 5 bases, and 9 bases stayed unmatched.

The chain combines TRBV27 with TRBJ1-1, with D possibly TRBD1 on 5 matching bases. Trimming removed 3 bases from V and 3 bases from J, with 14 bases in between. CDR1 is MNHEY and CDR2 is SMNVEV in the germline V gene (reference sequence). This CDR3 spans 15 amino acids. The CDR3 bases are TGTGCCAGCAGTTTGGGGACGGGGGGTGACACTGAAGCTTTCTTT. This sequence encodes CASSLGTGGDTEAFF.

In its sample, this clone was seen once. This chain joins TRBV19 and TRBJ2-1; D is perhaps TRBD1 (6 bases). Trimming stripped 6 bases from V and 0 bases from J, with 18 bases between. CDR1 is LNHDA and CDR2 is SQIVND in the germline V gene (reference sequence). The CDR3 length is 17 residues. The chain's CDR3 is CASSLNWGPSSYNEQFF. The CDR3 bases are TGTGCCAGTAGCCTCAACTGGGGGCCGAGCTCCTACAATGAGCAGTTCTTC.

This chain connects TRBV18 to TRBJ1-1; 7 nucleotides line up with TRBD1. Germline lookup yields CDR1 KGHSH and CDR2 LQKENI. This CDR3 spans 15 amino acids. Losses at the gene ends were 1 base for V and 4 bases for J; bases not matched to a gene: 6. The CDR3 sequence: CASSPLKGASTEAFF. Written as DNA, the CDR3 is TGTGCCAGCTCACCACTGAAGGGGGCGAGCACTGAAGCTTTCTTT.

This rearrangement joins TRBV6-5 to TRBJ2-7; no reliable D call. The CDR3 consists of 13 residues. V lost 3 bases and J 0 bases, leaving 6 bases between the germline ends. From germline, CDR1 is MNHEY and CDR2 SVGAGI. Here the CDR3 DNA reads TGTGCCAGCAGTTATACATACTCCTACGAGCAGTACTTC. Its protein is CASSYTYSYEQYF.

This clone was seen a handful of times. The V gene is TRBV6-5, the J gene TRBJ2-7; 7 nucleotides match TRBD1. The CDR3 consists of 12 residues. CDR1 and CDR2 (germline): MNHEY, SVGAGI. With V trimmed by 4 bases and J by 4 bases, 1 base remained unmatched. The CDR3 nucleotides are TGTGCCAGCAGTTCCAGGGGGTACGAGCAGTACTTC. Protein product: CASSSRGYEQYF.

The CDR3 region is CASSPEEGTTHTDTQYF. CDR3 in DNA: TGTGCCAGCAGCCCCGAGGAGGGGACTACCCACACAGATACGCAGTATTTT. This rearrangement joins TRBV13 to TRBJ2-3; 7 nucleotides agree with TRBD2. J was trimmed by 2 bases and V by 5 bases; bases with no gene match: 13. The CDR3 totals 17 residues. Germline CDR1 is PRHDT and CDR2 is FYEKMQ (reference sequence). The whole variable domain, filled in from reference TRBV13 and TRBJ2-3, reads AAGVIQSPRHLIKEKRETATLKCYPIPRHDTVYWYQQGPGQDPQFLISFYEKMQSDKGSIPDRFSAQQFSDYHSELNMSSLELGDSALYFCASSPEEGTTHTDTQYFGPGTRLTVL.

This clone was seen only once. The chain links TRBV7-9 to TRBJ1-2, with D perhaps matching TRBD1 (5 bases). CDR3 length equals 15 residues. The germline V gene has CDR1 SEHNR and CDR2 FQNEAQ (reference sequence). V shed 5 bases and J shed 8 bases, with 21 bases lying between them. The CDR3 here is CASSPRGGEEEGYTF. Written as DNA, the CDR3 is TGTGCCAGCAGCCCCCGCGGAGGGGAAGAGGAAGGCTACACCTTC.

The chain is built from TRBV19 and TRBJ1-6; TRBD1 agrees at 10 bases. J was trimmed by 10 bases and V by 6 bases; bases with no gene match: 6. This CDR3 has 14 residues. Germline CDR1 and CDR2: LNHDA and SQIVND (reference sequence). DNA for the CDR3: TGTGCCAGTAGGGACAGGGGGAAATTCTCACCCCTCCACTTT. The encoded protein is CASRDRGKFSPLHF.

The chain links TRBV2 to TRBJ2-7; possible D gene TRBD1, 5 bases. Germline V gene lookup returns CDR1 SNHLY and CDR2 FYNNEI. The V end was cut by 6 bases, the J end by 1 base, with 13 bases between. The CDR3 loop spans 14 amino acids. This chain's CDR3 is CASSQGEWSYEQYF. CDR3 nucleotides: TGTGCCAGCAGCCAGGGTGAGTGGTCCTACGAGCAGTACTTC.

In DNA form, the CDR3 reads TGTGCCAGCAGCCTAAGGCAGGACTCCTACGAGCAGTACTTC. Translated, it gives CASSLRQDSYEQYF. The chain has TRBV7-2 and TRBJ2-7, with no clear D. The CDR3 covers 14 residues. From germline, CDR1 is SGHTA and CDR2 FQGNSA. V shed 5 bases and J shed 0 bases, with 11 bases lying between them.

The J gene is TRBJ2-3, the V gene TRBV13; 8 bases are shared with TRBD2. The CDR3 is made up of 16 amino acids. The germline CDR1 and CDR2 sequences are PRHDT and FYEKMQ (reference sequence). J lost 3 bases, V lost 6 bases, and 11 bases had no gene match. The CDR3 region is CASRIRGGLSTDTQYF. In DNA, the CDR3 is TGTGCCAGCAGAATCCGGGGGGGATTATCAACAGATACGCAGTATTTT.

The CDR3 region has the DNA TGTGCCAGCAGCTTCGGGGGTTCCCCGGGCACAGATACGCAGTATTTT. It codes for CASSFGGSPGTDTQYF. V is TRBV4-2 and J is TRBJ2-3, with TRBD2 as a possible D gene (6 bases). CDR3 length equals 16 residues. Germline V CDR1 and CDR2: LGHNA, YNFKEQ. Trimming pared 5 bases from V and 1 base from J, leaving 16 bases between.

This chain links TRBV11-2 with TRBJ2-7; D might be TRBD1 (6 bases). Trimming shortened V by 5 bases and J by 3 bases, and 11 bases separated the two germline ends. CDR1 is SGHAT, CDR2 FQNNGV, per germline. The CDR3 contains 13 residues. This CDR3 is CASSPGTNYEQYF. The CDR3, as DNA: TGTGCCAGCAGCCCCGGGACAAACTACGAGCAGTACTTC.

The chain links TRBV6-5 to TRBJ2-7, with 7 positions matching TRBD2. The CDR3 has 12 amino acids. Germline V gives CDR1 MNHEY, CDR2 SVGAGI. Trimming at V came to 5 bases and at J to 7 bases, leaving 5 bases not matched to a gene. CDR3 residues: CASSAGVLEQYF. In nucleotides, the CDR3 is TGTGCCAGCAGTGCGGGGGTCCTGGAGCAGTACTTC.

This CDR3 is CAWSLRAGNTIYF. The CDR3 DNA reads TGTGCCTGGAGTCTCCGGGCTGGAAACACCATATATTTT. The chain joins TRBV30 to TRBJ1-3; no firm D call. The CDR3 is 13 residues long. The V and J ends lost 2 bases and 2 bases respectively, with 7 bases between them. CDR1 is GTSNPN, CDR2 SVGIG, per germline (reference sequence).

The chain couples TRBV7-3 to TRBJ2-1; 10 bases are a match to TRBD2. The CDR3 is 17 amino acids. From germline, CDR1 is SGHTA and CDR2 FQGTGA. The trim removed 5 bases at V and 1 base at J, leaving 8 bases unmatched. The CDR3 here is CASSPAGLADSYNEQFF. As DNA, the CDR3 is TGTGCCAGCAGCCCTGCCGGACTAGCGGATTCCTACAATGAGCAGTTCTTC. The whole variable domain, remainder taken from reference TRBV7-3 and TRBJ2-1, is GAGVSQTPSNKVTEKGKYVELRCDPISGHTALYWYRQSLGQGPEFLIYFQGTGAADDSGLPNDRFFAVRPEGSVSTLKIQRTERGDSAVYLCASSPAGLADSYNEQFFGPGTRLTVL.

The chain has TRBV13 and TRBJ1-1; D unresolved. The CDR3 runs 13 residues. Germline V gene sequence: CDR1 PRHDT, CDR2 FYEKMQ (reference sequence). The ends were cut back, 2 bases at V and 1 base at J, with 5 bases in the middle. CDR3 loop: CASSLLRNTEAFF. In DNA, the CDR3 is TGTGCCAGCAGCTTACTACGGAACACTGAAGCTTTCTTT. The full variable domain, with the rest looked up from reference TRBV13 and TRBJ1-1, is AAGVIQSPRHLIKEKRETATLKCYPIPRHDTVYWYQQGPGQDPQFLISFYEKMQSDKGSIPDRFSAQQFSDYHSELNMSSLELGDSALYFCASSLLRNTEAFFGQGTRLTVV.

The CDR3 bases are TGTGCCAGCTCACCGGGACAGGGTATCTACAATGAGCAGTTCTTC. Translated, it gives CASSPGQGIYNEQFF. The gene calls are TRBV18 and TRBJ2-1, with 9 bases fitting TRBD1. J was trimmed by 3 bases and V by 3 bases; bases with no gene match: 3. Germline assignment: CDR1 KGHSH and CDR2 LQKENI. This CDR3 is built from 15 residues.